A selection of T cell receptor beta chains follows, all from one sample in a study of CD8 T cells in Susac syndrome. MiXCR, run by TCRdb on the immunoSEQ multiplex PCR reads, gives a single entry per CDR3 protein. The table shows roughly 180,000 distinct CDR3 sequences, with approximately 93% occurring only once. Sequences were obtained from CD4+ T cells from PBMCs. These receptors came from a human donor with multiple sclerosis. CDR3s include the opening cysteine and the closing phenylalanine or tryptophan. The D gene is left open where the match is weak. A row's size may be missing; if present it is once, few, many or a size class.

J gene: TRBJ2-2
D gene: NA
clone size: NA
V gene: TRBV25-1
CDR3 DNA: TGTGCCAGCAGTGACGTTCCTCCTCCCACCGGGGAGCTGTTTTTT
CDR3 protein: CASSDVPPPTGELFF

J gene: TRBJ1-1
D gene: NA
clone size: once
V gene: TRBV19
CDR3 DNA: TGTGCCAGTAGTACAACAGTGAACACTGAAGCTTTCTTT
CDR3 protein: CASSTTVNTEAFF

J gene: TRBJ2-7
D gene: NA
clone size: NA
V gene: TRBV20-1
CDR3 DNA: TGCAGTGGGGGGTTGAACTACGAGCAGTACTTC
CDR3 protein: CSGGLNYEQYF

J gene: TRBJ2-7
D gene: TRBD2
clone size: NA
V gene: TRBV19
CDR3 DNA: TGTGCCACTCAAATACGGGGGGGCACCTACGAGCAGTACTTC
CDR3 protein: CATQIRGGTYEQYF

J gene: TRBJ2-3
D gene: NA
clone size: NA
V gene: TRBV7-2
CDR3 DNA: TGTGCCAGCAGCTTATCAGGAGATACGCAGTATTTT
CDR3 protein: CASSLSGDTQYF

J gene: TRBJ2-3
D gene: NA
clone size: NA
V gene: TRBV24-1
CDR3 DNA: TGTGCCACCAGTCGTACAGGCTATACGCAGTATTTT
CDR3 protein: CATSRTGYTQYF

J gene: TRBJ2-1
D gene: TRBD2
clone size: NA
V gene: TRBV7-3
CDR3 DNA: TGTGCCAGCAGCTCTCGGACTAGCGGGGGTCACTTCTTC
CDR3 protein: CASSSRTSGGHFF

J gene: TRBJ2-3
D gene: NA
clone size: once
V gene: TRBV25-1
CDR3 DNA: TGTGCCAGCAGTGAGGCTCCGATGCCAGATACGCAGTATTTT
CDR3 protein: CASSEAPMPDTQYF

J gene: TRBJ2-5
D gene: NA
clone size: few
V gene: TRBV5-1
CDR3 DNA: TGCGCCAGCAGCTTGGGACTTTTAGGGGAGACCCAGTACTTC
CDR3 protein: CASSLGLLGETQYF

J gene: TRBJ1-1
D gene: TRBD1
clone size: NA
V gene: TRBV7-9
CDR3 DNA: TGTGCCAGCAGCTTTAGACAGGGGAAGAACACTGAAGCTTTCTTT
CDR3 protein: CASSFRQGKNTEAFF

J gene: TRBJ2-3
D gene: TRBD2
clone size: NA
V gene: TRBV10-3
CDR3 DNA: TGTGCCATCAGAACTAGCGGGGGCACAGATACGCAGTATTTT
CDR3 protein: CAIRTSGGTDTQYF

J gene: TRBJ2-1
D gene: NA
clone size: NA
V gene: TRBV4-1
CDR3 DNA: TGCGCCAGCAGCCAAGTTGTCCTCACGGATGAGCAGTTCTTC
CDR3 protein: CASSQVVLTDEQFF

J gene: TRBJ1-1
D gene: NA
clone size: NA
V gene: TRBV27
CDR3 DNA: TGTGCCAGCAGTTTAGTTGGGGGAAGGGACACTGAAGCTTTCTTT
CDR3 protein: CASSLVGGRDTEAFF

J gene: TRBJ2-5
D gene: NA
clone size: NA
V gene: TRBV5-1
CDR3 DNA: TGCGCCAGCAGCTTGGCCCCAGGGGTGGGAGAGACCCAGTACTTC
CDR3 protein: CASSLAPGVGETQYF

J gene: TRBJ2-1
D gene: NA
clone size: NA
V gene: TRBV18
CDR3 DNA: TGTGCCAGCTCACCTTCTAGTGATGAGCAGTTCTTC
CDR3 protein: CASSPSSDEQFF

J gene: TRBJ2-7
D gene: NA
clone size: NA
V gene: TRBV7-2
CDR3 DNA: TGTGCCAGCAGCTCAAGCCCGAGCGGGCAGTACTTC
CDR3 protein: CASSSSPSGQYF

J gene: TRBJ2-3
D gene: TRBD1
clone size: NA
V gene: TRBV7-2
CDR3 DNA: TGTGCCAGCAGCCCAGACAGGGTGAGGGATACGCAGTATTTT
CDR3 protein: CASSPDRVRDTQYF

J gene: TRBJ2-5
D gene: NA
clone size: NA
V gene: TRBV28
CDR3 DNA: TGTGCCAGCACTATTTATCGGGGGCTGGAGCAAGAGACCCAGTACTTC
CDR3 protein: CASTIYRGLEQETQYF

J gene: TRBJ2-3
D gene: TRBD2
clone size: NA
V gene: TRBV3-1
CDR3 DNA: TGTGCCAGCAGCTTCAGCGGGGGGGATGCAGATACGCAGTATTTT
CDR3 protein: CASSFSGGDADTQYF

J gene: TRBJ2-4
D gene: NA
clone size: NA
V gene: TRBV12-3/TRBV12-4
CDR3 DNA: TGTGCCAGCAGTTTAGCGGGGTTAGCCAAAAACATTCAGTACTTC
CDR3 protein: CASSLAGLAKNIQYF

J gene: TRBJ2-1
D gene: NA
clone size: NA
V gene: TRBV27
CDR3 DNA: TGTGCCAGCAGTTTTGTCAACTCCTACAATGAGCAGTTCTTC
CDR3 protein: CASSFVNSYNEQFF